This TCR beta chain was observed in a study of early stage breast cancer tumors. General study findings and limits: Most shared enriched TCRB sequences were commonly generated ones.

TCRdb's copy holds only in-frame clones and misses some; the assay was immunoSEQ multiplex PCR. The profile shows about 50,000 clones, roughly 80% of them singletons. There are 17 residues in the CDR3. The V gene lost 1 base and the J gene lost 7 bases, with 23 bases spanning the gap. The germline CDR1 and CDR2 sequences are SGHRS and YFSETQ. This clone turned up a few times. Its antigen is currently unknown. The sequenced material came from blood. This sequence joins TRBV5-1 and TRBJ1-2, with D possibly TRBD1 on 6 matching bases. The sequence was collected from a person between 30 and 45 years old with breast cancer. In DNA, the CDR3 is TGCGCCAGCAGCTTGTATTTCGGGGGCCCGATGGCTGGTGGCTACACCTTC. Protein: CASSLYFGGPMAGGYTF. The whole variable domain, remainder taken from reference TRBV5-1 and TRBJ1-2, is KAGVTQTPRYLIKTRGQQVTLSCSPISGHRSVSWYQQTPGQGLQFLFEYFSETQRNKGNFPGRFSGRQFSNSRSEMNVSTLELGDSALYLCASSLYFGGPMAGGYTFGSGTRLTVV.